This TCR beta chain is drawn from a study of technical replicates of blood from a few donors. The germline CDR1 and CDR2 sequences are SEHNR and FQNEAQ (reference sequence). Unmatched junction bases numbered 2, after V lost 1 base and J lost 4 bases. CDR3 size: 16 residues. The data were produced by immunoSEQ multiplex PCR, yet TCRdb's version contains in-frame clones alone and is incomplete. This table holds just under 60,000 clones, about nine tenths found once. The origin of this receptor is a human donor in good health. Some clones in this sample may be carry-over from other donors' samples. This sequence joins TRBV7-9 and TRBJ2-3, with 13 nucleotides matching TRBD2. Sequencing was done on a sample of PBMCs. The CDR3 sequence: CASSLGTSGSADTQYF. CDR3 bases: TGTGCCAGCAGCTTAGGGACTAGCGGGAGTGCAGATACGCAGTATTTT.